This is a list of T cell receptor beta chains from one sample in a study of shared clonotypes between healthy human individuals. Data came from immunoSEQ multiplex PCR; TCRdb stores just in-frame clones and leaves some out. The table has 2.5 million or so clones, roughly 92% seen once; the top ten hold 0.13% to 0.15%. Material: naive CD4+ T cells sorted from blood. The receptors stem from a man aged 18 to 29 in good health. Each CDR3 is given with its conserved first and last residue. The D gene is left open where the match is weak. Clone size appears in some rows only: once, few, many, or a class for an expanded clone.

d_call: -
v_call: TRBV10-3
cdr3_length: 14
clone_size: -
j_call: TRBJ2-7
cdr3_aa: CAISGGRAGDEQYF
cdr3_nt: TGTGCCATCAGTGGAGGGCGGGCCGGGGACGAGCAGTACTTC

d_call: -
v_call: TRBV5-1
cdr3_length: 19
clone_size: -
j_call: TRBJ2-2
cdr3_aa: CASSFFGRWRDWDTGELFF
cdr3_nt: TGCGCCAGCAGCTTCTTCGGGCGATGGAGGGATTGGGACACCGGGGAGCTGTTTTTT

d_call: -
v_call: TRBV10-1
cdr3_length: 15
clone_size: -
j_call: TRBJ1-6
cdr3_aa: CASSRGSSYNSPLHF
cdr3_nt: TGCGCCAGCAGCCGAGGGAGCTCCTATAATTCACCCCTCCACTTT

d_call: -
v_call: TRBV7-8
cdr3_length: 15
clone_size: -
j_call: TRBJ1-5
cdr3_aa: CASGQRGVGNQPQHF
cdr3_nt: TGTGCCAGCGGACAGAGGGGAGTCGGCAATCAGCCCCAGCATTTT

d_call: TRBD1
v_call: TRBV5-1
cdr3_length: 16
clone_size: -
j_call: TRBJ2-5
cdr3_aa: CASSLDVTGSGETQYF
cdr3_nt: TGCGCCAGCAGCTTGGACGTGACAGGGTCAGGAGAGACCCAGTACTTC

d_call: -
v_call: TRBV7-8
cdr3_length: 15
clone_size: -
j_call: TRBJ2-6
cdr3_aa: CASSYRRSGANVLTF
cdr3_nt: TGTGCCAGCAGCTACCGAAGGTCTGGGGCCAACGTCCTGACTTTC

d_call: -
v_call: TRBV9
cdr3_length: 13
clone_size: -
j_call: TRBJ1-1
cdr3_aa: CASSVGGRTEAFF
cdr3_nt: TGTGCCAGCAGCGTCGGGGGGCGTACTGAAGCTTTCTTT

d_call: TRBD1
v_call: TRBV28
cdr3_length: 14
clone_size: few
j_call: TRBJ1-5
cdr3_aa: CASRAQGAGQPQHF
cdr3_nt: TGTGCCAGCAGAGCACAGGGGGCAGGTCAGCCCCAGCATTTT

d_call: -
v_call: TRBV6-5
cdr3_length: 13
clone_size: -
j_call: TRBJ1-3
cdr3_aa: CASSPGHGNTIYF
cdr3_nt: TGTGCCAGCAGTCCGGGGCACGGAAACACCATATATTTT

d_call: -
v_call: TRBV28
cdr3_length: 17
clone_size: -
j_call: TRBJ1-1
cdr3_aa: CASSSPNYSHLNTEAFF
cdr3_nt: TGTGCCAGCAGTTCTCCAAATTACAGCCATCTGAACACTGAAGCTTTCTTT

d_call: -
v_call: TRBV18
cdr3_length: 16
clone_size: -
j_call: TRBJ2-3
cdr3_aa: CASSPRTGGSTDTQYF
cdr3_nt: TGTGCCAGCTCACCCCGCACCGGAGGGTCAACAGATACGCAGTATTTT

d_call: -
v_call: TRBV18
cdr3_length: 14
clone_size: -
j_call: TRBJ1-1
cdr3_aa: CASSPPGPGTEAFF
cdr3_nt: TGTGCCAGCTCACCACCAGGGCCGGGAACTGAAGCTTTCTTT

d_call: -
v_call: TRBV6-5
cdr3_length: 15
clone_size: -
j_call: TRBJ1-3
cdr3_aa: CASSIYWGSGNTIYF
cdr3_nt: TGTGCCAGCAGTATATATTGGGGCTCTGGAAACACCATATATTTT

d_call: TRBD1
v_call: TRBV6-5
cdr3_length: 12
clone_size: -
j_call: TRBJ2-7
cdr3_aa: CASSLDRSEQYF
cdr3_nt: TGTGCCAGCAGTTTGGACAGGAGCGAGCAGTACTTC

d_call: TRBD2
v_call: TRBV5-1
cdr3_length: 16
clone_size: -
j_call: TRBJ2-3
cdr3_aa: CASSLEPSGSTDTQYF
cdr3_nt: TGCGCCAGCAGCTTGGAGCCTAGCGGGAGCACAGATACGCAGTATTTT